Listed below are T cell receptor beta chains from one sample, sequenced in a study of blood T cells in healthy people across ages. Via MiXCR, TCRdb re-called the 5' RACE reads, giving one row per CDR3 protein. The top ten clones hold 22% of a sample with roughly 800,000 distinct CDR3 sequences, 55% to 75% of them seen once. The sequenced sample consisted of blood. These receptor sequences come from a man under 40 in good health. The CDR3 runs from the conserved cysteine through the conserved F or W. D genes are given only for firm matches. Expanded clones get a size class; other rows say once, few or many, or leave the size out.

TRBJ2-5 | NA | TRBV27 | TRBD2 | CASSRPGGGGEQYF | TGTGCCAGCAGCCGCCCGGGGGGAGGTGGAGAGCAGTACTTC
TRBJ2-7 | NA | TRBV3-1 | NA | CASSPAEGAYEQYF | TGTGCTAGCAGCCCAGCCGAGGGGGCCTACGAGCAGTACTTC
TRBJ2-1 | NA | TRBV7-2 | TRBD1 | CASSGQVAHEQFF | TGTGCCAGCAGCGGACAGGTGGCCCATGAGCAGTTCTTC
TRBJ2-3 | NA | TRBV11-1 | NA | CAGSSARDTQYF | TGTGCCGGCAGCTCCGCTCGGGATACGCAGTATTTT
TRBJ2-2 | NA | TRBV7-9 | TRBD1 | CASSLGQGDTGELFF | TGTGCCAGCAGCTTAGGGCAGGGGGACACCGGGGAGCTGTTTTTT
TRBJ2-1 | few | TRBV4-3 | TRBD2 | CASSQESSGGGNEQFF | TGCGCCAGCAGCCAAGAATCTAGCGGGGGGGGTAATGAGCAGTTCTTC
TRBJ2-1 | few | TRBV15 | NA | CATSTRSASHNEQFF | TGTGCCACCAGCACAAGAAGTGCCTCACACAATGAGCAGTTCTTC
TRBJ2-7 | NA | TRBV4-2 | NA | CASTLRPDSYNEQYF | TGTGCCAGCACTCTTAGACCGGACTCTTACAATGAGCAGTACTTC
TRBJ1-2 | few | TRBV7-2 | TRBD1 | CASSTGDGTSYGYTF | TGTGCCAGCAGCACAGGGGACGGGACAAGCTATGGCTACACCTTC
TRBJ1-4 | NA | TRBV3-1 | NA | CASSELNEKLFF | TGTGCCAGCAGCGAACTCAATGAAAAACTGTTTTTT
TRBJ2-3 | few | TRBV7-2 | NA | CASSSRLSTDTQYF | TGTGCCAGCAGCTCACGATTGAGCACAGATACGCAGTATTTT
TRBJ1-2 | NA | TRBV7-9 | NA | CASSLGSLALGGYTF | TGTGCCAGCAGCTTAGGGTCACTGGCCCTTGGAGGCTACACCTTC
TRBJ1-2 | NA | TRBV7-8 | NA | CASSTPGARGYTF | TGTGCCAGCAGCACTCCGGGGGCGCGAGGCTACACCTTC
TRBJ2-6 | few | TRBV30 | NA | CAWGASRSGANVLTF | TGTGCCTGGGGGGCATCCCGCTCTGGGGCCAACGTCCTGACTTTC
TRBJ1-2 | NA | TRBV3-1 | TRBD1 | CASSQDLTGDGYTF | TGTGCCAGCAGCCAAGATCTGACAGGGGATGGCTACACCTTC
TRBJ1-2 | NA | TRBV2 | NA | CASRQATGPYGYTF | TGTGCCAGCAGGCAGGCTACAGGGCCCTATGGCTACACCTTC
TRBJ2-5 | NA | TRBV15 | TRBD2 | CVTSREGTSGIEQYF | TGTGTCACCAGCAGAGAGGGGACTAGCGGGATTGAGCAGTACTTC
TRBJ2-7 | NA | TRBV7-2 | TRBD2 | CASSWTSGRPGYEQYF | TGTGCCAGCAGCTGGACTAGCGGGAGGCCTGGCTACGAGCAGTACTTC
TRBJ1-2 | NA | TRBV6-2/TRBV6-3 | NA | CASRSQETALSGYTF | TGTGCCAGCAGATCCCAGGAGACGGCACTCTCTGGCTACACCTTC
TRBJ2-5 | NA | TRBV6-5 | NA | CASSYSFQGIETQYF | TGTGCCAGCAGTTACTCATTCCAGGGGATAGAGACCCAGTACTTC
TRBJ1-2 | NA | TRBV20-1 | NA | CSARATQGNNYGYTF | TGCAGTGCTAGAGCAACCCAGGGGAATAACTATGGCTACACCTTC
TRBJ1-1 | few | TRBV2 | NA | CASSSLAGWNTEAFF | TGTGCCAGCAGTTCCCTGGCAGGGTGGAACACTGAAGCTTTCTTT
TRBJ2-7 | NA | TRBV7-2 | NA | CASSSWTARYEQYF | TGTGCCAGCAGCTCCTGGACAGCCCGCTACGAGCAGTACTTC
TRBJ1-5 | NA | TRBV27 | TRBD1 | CASGDRGQPQNF | TGTGCCAGCGGGGACAGGGGACAGCCCCAGAATTTT
TRBJ2-5 | NA | TRBV12-3/TRBV12-4 | NA | CASRLQVIQETQYF | TGTGCCAGCAGGCTACAGGTTATCCAAGAGACCCAGTACTTC
TRBJ1-1 | NA | TRBV14 | TRBD1 | CASRPTQGAPGTEAFF | TGTGCCAGCAGGCCCACGCAGGGGGCGCCTGGCACTGAAGCTTTCTTT
TRBJ2-6 | few | TRBV29-1 | NA | CSVGRDSGANVLTF | TGCAGCGTCGGCAGGGACTCTGGGGCCAACGTCCTGACTTTC
TRBJ2-7 | NA | TRBV20-1 | TRBD2 | CSATAPLAGGNYEQYF | TGCAGTGCTACCGCCCCACTAGCGGGAGGTAACTACGAGCAGTACTTC
TRBJ2-5 | once | TRBV10-3 | TRBD1 | CAISVTTGRETQYF | TGTGCCATCAGTGTAACGACAGGGCGCGAGACCCAGTACTTC
TRBJ2-5 | few | TRBV10-3 | NA | CAIRDRQETQYF | TGTGCCATCAGGGACAGACAAGAGACCCAGTACTTC